These 17 T cell receptor beta chains came from one sample sequenced in a study of blood T cell repertoires in COVID-19. Clones were read by immunoSEQ multiplex PCR, and TCRdb kept only the in-frame ones, dropping some. Among over 600,000 clones, about 90% were seen once, and the ten largest hold over 0.2%. Material: peripheral blood. The receptor source for this set is a woman aged 18-29 years with acute or convalescent COVID-19.

The V call is TRBV5-1, the J call TRBJ2-4; the D gene is possibly TRBD2 (5 bases). CDR1 is SGHRS, CDR2 YFSETQ, per germline. This CDR3 is built from 16 residues. V dropped 0 bases and J dropped 3 bases, with 13 bases sitting between them. CDR3 in DNA: TGCGCCAGCAGCTTGGCACCGGAGGCACACAAAAACATTCAGTACTTC. Translating it yields CASSLAPEAHKNIQYF.

This rearrangement joins TRBV11-3 to TRBJ1-6, with a weak D call TRBD1 (6 bases). Germline V gene sequence: CDR1 SGHNT, CDR2 YENEEA. The germline V and J ends were trimmed by 3 bases and 12 bases, with 9 bases remaining between them. The CDR3 runs to 12 residues. CDR3 DNA: TGTGCCAGCAGCTTCCAGACAGGACCCCTCCACTTT. Its protein is CASSFQTGPLHF.

The chain is built from TRBV10-2 and TRBJ2-1; possible D gene TRBD2, 6 bases. This CDR3 region has 12 residues. Germline V gene sequence: CDR1 WSHSY, CDR2 SAAADI. Trimming took off 8 bases at V and 7 bases at J, with 12 bases between the two ends. In DNA form, the CDR3 reads TGCGCCAGCGGCGGGACTCGGAATGAGCAGTTCTTC. It encodes CASGGTRNEQFF.

J is TRBJ2-3 and V is TRBV19; TRBD2 agrees at 11 bases. The junction had 14 bases not matched to a gene; V was cut back by 7 bases and J by 5 bases. Germline CDR1 reads LNHDA; CDR2 reads SQIVND (reference sequence). The CDR3 is 17 residues long. The CDR3 DNA sequence: TGTGCCAGTAATCGTTTGGGTAGCGGGGGGGCCAGAGATACGCAGTATTTT. Translating it yields CASNRLGSGGARDTQYF.

The chain links TRBV28 to TRBJ1-4, with D hard to call. This CDR3 contains 15 residues. The V and J ends lost 3 bases and 0 bases respectively, with 8 bases between them. Per germline, CDR1 MDHEN and CDR2 SYDVKM. Written as DNA, the CDR3 is TGTGCCAGCAGTTTCGGCAGGCCAACTAATGAAAAACTGTTTTTT. Residues: CASSFGRPTNEKLFF.

This chain links TRBV2 with TRBJ1-1; D gene ambiguous. Trimming removed 3 bases at V and 8 bases at J, with 4 bases between. Germline lookup yields CDR1 SNHLY and CDR2 FYNNEI. This CDR3 contains 10 residues. DNA for the CDR3: TGTGCCAGCAGTGACGGGGAAGCTTTCTTT. It specifies CASSDGEAFF.

The V call is TRBV6-5, the J call TRBJ2-2; the D gene is possibly TRBD1 (6 bases). The germline V and J ends were trimmed by 5 bases and 5 bases, with 9 bases remaining between them. Germline V gene data show CDR1 as MNHEY and CDR2 as SVGAGI. The CDR3 is 13 amino acids. In DNA form, the CDR3 reads TGTGCCAGCAGTACCAGGGGAACCGGGGAGCTGTTTTTT. It is translated as CASSTRGTGELFF.

This chain joins TRBV28 and TRBJ1-5; D is undetermined. Germline-derived CDR1 and CDR2 are MDHEN and SYDVKM. Trimming took off 6 bases at V and 4 bases at J, with 10 bases between the two ends. The CDR3 extends over 13 amino acids. The DNA for the CDR3 is TGTGCCAGCAGCCTCTACGATAATCAGCCCCAGCATTTT. Amino acids: CASSLYDNQPQHF.

This clone was seen a single time. V and J are TRBV5-6 and TRBJ1-1, with D perhaps matching TRBD1 (6 bases). V lost 2 bases and J 2 bases, leaving 19 bases between the germline ends. CDR1 is SGHDT and CDR2 is YYEEEE in the germline V gene. CDR3 length: 17 amino acids. CDR3 sequence reads: CASSFGFGGGLNTEAFF. In DNA, the CDR3 is TGTGCCAGCAGCTTCGGTTTCGGCGGGGGCCTTAACACTGAAGCTTTCTTT.

The table lists this clone with a count of one. This rearrangement joins TRBV2 to TRBJ2-1; 9 bases map to TRBD2. The CDR3 runs 15 residues. CDR1 SNHLY and CDR2 FYNNEI come from the germline V gene. Unmatched junction bases numbered 7, after V lost 4 bases and J lost 6 bases. The CDR3 DNA is TGTGCCAGCAGTGTTGATAGCGGGGGCCGCAATGAGCAGTTCTTC. Translated: CASSVDSGGRNEQFF.

The chain links TRBV24-1 to TRBJ2-5; the match to TRBD1 covers 7 bases. The junction had 6 bases not matched to a gene; V was cut back by 6 bases and J by 6 bases. The germline gives CDR1 KGHDR, CDR2 SFDVKD. There are 13 residues in the CDR3. The CDR3 here is CATSNRGVKTQYF. The CDR3 coding sequence is TGTGCCACCAGTAACAGGGGCGTTAAGACCCAGTACTTC.

The chain links TRBV7-2 to TRBJ2-1; weak D call: TRBD2 (6 bases). CDR1 and CDR2 from the germline V gene are SGHTA and FQGNSA. The V and J ends lost 5 bases and 8 bases respectively, with 19 bases between them. The CDR3 extends over 15 amino acids. The CDR3 coding sequence is TGTGCCAGCAGCCAAACCGGGGGTTTCGCGGATGAGCAGTTCTTC. Translation: CASSQTGGFADEQFF.

This rearrangement joins TRBV7-2 to TRBJ2-7; D is ambiguous. The CDR3 has 14 residues. With 2 bases removed from V and 5 bases from J, the gap between germline ends came to 13 bases. Germline lookup yields CDR1 SGHTA and CDR2 FQGNSA. The CDR3 loop reads CASSLQRNANEQYF. The CDR3 DNA reads as TGTGCCAGCAGCTTACAGCGAAACGCGAACGAGCAGTACTTC.

The rearrangement uses TRBV21-1 and TRBJ1-5. TRBV21-1 constitutes a pseudogene. There are 18 residues in the CDR3. The CDR3 loop reads CASSTRDSYPNSNQPQHF. DNA of the CDR3: TGTGCCAGCAGCACGAGGGACTCCTATCCCAATAGCAATCAGCCCCAGCATTTT.

J is TRBJ2-5 and V is TRBV30; TRBD2 matches at 13 bases. Germline-derived CDR1 and CDR2 are GTSNPN and SVGIG (reference sequence). The CDR3 runs 17 residues. Trimming cost V 4 bases and J 5 bases; bases outside gene matches: 13. DNA for the CDR3: TGTGCCTGGATCCCCGGACTAGCGGGGGCCTGGGGGGAGACCCAGTACTTC. It yields the protein CAWIPGLAGAWGETQYF.

Of note for this clone: The germline gene is not matched at one end of the junction; a read error may be the cause. The rearrangement uses TRBV24-1 and TRBJ1-2; D call uncertain. The CDR3 has 12 residues. Germline V gene sequence: CDR1 KGHDR, CDR2 SFDVKD. Here the CDR3 reads CATGDRLYGYTF. The CDR3 DNA follows: TGTGCCACCGGTGACCGACTCTATGGCTACACCTTC.

This chain uses TRBV30 with TRBJ1-1; D is possibly TRBD1 (5 bases). Looked up from germline, CDR1 is GTSNPN and CDR2 is SVGIG (reference sequence). The ends were cut back, 4 bases at V and 0 bases at J, with 18 bases in the middle. This CDR3 is built from 16 residues. The CDR3 reads CAWTLGRAFMNTEAFF. Written as DNA, the CDR3 is TGTGCCTGGACCCTAGGCAGGGCTTTTATGAACACTGAAGCTTTCTTT.